Here is one T cell receptor beta chain with its context. The antigen remains undetermined. The entry originates in a study of shared clonotypes between healthy human individuals. Looking at the study overall: Per-donor plates numbered three CD4 naive, three CD4 memory, two CD8 naive and one CD8 memory.

General observations from the study: Generation probabilities were higher for clonotypes shared across all four sorted-subset donors than for unshared ones. About 5% was the fraction of naive CD4 clonotypes found shared across a few donors. Rarefaction demonstrated incomplete sorted-subset sequencing despite large depth.

Using immunoSEQ multiplex PCR, the repertoire was profiled, and TCRdb retains in-frame clones only, with some absent. The repertoire holds more than 2 million clones, with approximately 92% as singletons. CD8 cells classed as naive were CD45RO-negative and positively selected for CCR7, excluding terminally differentiated effector memory CD45RA+ cells. The CDR3 contains 17 residues. The sample consisted of naive CD8+ T cells from PBMCs. The TCR sequence derives from a man between 18 and 35 years old in good health. Some clones in this sample may be carry-over from other donors' samples. This rearrangement joins TRBV21-1 to TRBJ2-4; the table names TRBD1, a call not compared with the DNA. TRBV21-1 is marked as a pseudogene. CDR3 in DNA: TGTGCCAGCAGCAATGACAGGGCACAAAAGGCCAAAAACATTCAGTACTTC. Protein product: CASSNDRAQKAKNIQYF.